This paragraph reports one TCR beta chain. It was autoimmune disease history or systemic immunosuppression that excluded patients. This specimen belongs to a study of OX40 agonist ivuxolimab in advanced cancers. Whole-study context: People who had prior anti-PD-1, anti-PD-L1 or anti-CTLA-4 therapy could take part, and about 37% had some.

Assay used: immunoSEQ multiplex PCR; TCRdb lists only in-frame clones, some missing. Of 68,000 or so clones listed, less than 95% are singletons. The sequence came from an adult with an advanced solid tumor such as melanoma, head and neck, liver or kidney cancer. The sequenced sample was CD4+ or CD8+ T cells sorted from blood, obtained in a trial of the OX40 agonist ivuxolimab.

CDR3 nucleotides: TGCGCCAGCAGCCCGGGACTAGCGGGGGGGCACCATGAGCAGTTCTTC. It codes for CASSPGLAGGHHEQFF. The chain employs TRBV5-1 and TRBJ2-1; 16 bases match TRBD2. CDR3 length: 16 amino acids. The germline V gene encodes CDR1 SGHRS and CDR2 YFSETQ. V lost 4 bases, J lost 8 bases, and 6 bases stayed unmatched.